The 19 T cell receptor beta chains in this list originate from one sample, sequenced in a study of human T cells and chemical hapten exposure. The time point is: healthy volunteer bleed at 6 weeks. Unfractionated whole blood yielded the extracted total RNA. Each CDR3 protein is one row after TCRdb ran MiXCR on the RACE reads. The repertoire holds about 77,000 distinct CDR3 sequences, with 8.5% to 10% as singletons. The sequenced material came from whole blood. The source of these receptors is a female donor in good health. Some clones in this sample may be carry-over from other donors' samples.

V and J are TRBV30 and TRBJ1-1; a possible D gene is TRBD1 (5 bases). V was cut by 1 base and J by 6 bases, with 12 bases left in between. The CDR3 runs to 13 residues. The germline V gene encodes CDR1 GTSNPN and CDR2 SVGIG (reference sequence). CDR3 loop: CAWSGQSRAEAFF. CDR3 nucleotide sequence: TGTGCCTGGAGTGGACAGAGTAGGGCTGAAGCTTTCTTT.

This clonotype was picked up many times. V is TRBV18 and J is TRBJ2-3; 8 nucleotides match TRBD2. The CDR3 spans 16 residues. J lost 0 bases, V lost 6 bases, and 8 bases had no gene match. Germline loops: CDR1 KGHSH, CDR2 LQKENI. CDR3 sequence (DNA): TGTGCCAGCTCCCTCGGGAGGGACCCTAGCACAGATACGCAGTATTTT. This translates into CASSLGRDPSTDTQYF.

Points on this clonotype: This sequence may be a read error, since a much larger clone differs from it by one base. J is TRBJ1-1 and V is TRBV28; D gene uncertain. With 6 bases removed from V and 1 base from J, the gap between germline ends came to 9 bases. The CDR3 runs to 13 residues. CDR1 is MDHEN and CDR2 is SYDVKM in the germline V gene. CDR3 DNA: TGTGCCAGCAGGCGGACGTGGAACACTGAAGCTTTCTTT. Protein product: CASRRTWNTEAFF.

There are a few counts of this clonotype. This chain joins TRBV10-3 and TRBJ2-1; D unresolved. Trimming pared 3 bases from V and 0 bases from J, leaving 12 bases between. The CDR3 length is 16 residues. Germline CDR1 and CDR2: ENHRY and SYGVKD. CDR3 sequence reads: CAISDGQTFSYNEQFF. For the CDR3, the DNA is TGTGCCATCAGTGATGGCCAGACCTTCTCCTACAATGAGCAGTTCTTC.

The CDR3 sequence is CASSYWRNTDTQYF. Here the CDR3 DNA reads TGTGCCAGCAGTTATTGGCGGAACACAGATACGCAGTATTTT. This sequence joins TRBV6-2 or TRBV6-3 and TRBJ2-3; no reliable D call. Trimming took 3 bases from V and 2 from J, leaving 9 bases between them. CDR3 length: 14 residues. Germline CDR1 and CDR2: MNHEY and SVGEGT.

This clonotype was observed at least ten times. V is TRBV4-3 and J is TRBJ2-2; D is possibly TRBD1 (6 bases). Trimming stripped 1 base from V and 3 bases from J, with 9 bases between. From germline, CDR1 is LGHNA and CDR2 YSLEER. The CDR3 consists of 15 residues. The chain's CDR3 is CASSQGYRDTGELFF. CDR3 nucleotide sequence: TGCGCCAGCAGCCAAGGATACAGGGACACCGGGGAGCTGTTTTTT.

This clonotype was detected only a few times. The rearrangement joins TRBV2 to TRBJ2-4; no definite D call. CDR1 and CDR2 (germline): SNHLY, FYNNEI. With 7 bases removed from V and 0 bases from J, the gap between germline ends came to 7 bases. CDR3 length equals 13 residues. The CDR3 DNA follows: TGTGCCAGCAAGAACTTAGCCAAAAACATTCAGTACTTC. Protein sequence: CASKNLAKNIQYF.

In its sample, this clonotype was seen many times. V is TRBV3-1 and J is TRBJ1-5; no clear D. Trimming removed 4 bases at V and 4 bases at J, with 17 bases between. This CDR3 comprises 16 residues. Germline V gene data show CDR1 as LGHDT and CDR2 as YNNKEL (reference sequence). This chain's CDR3 is CASSRGSPSGNQPQHF. The CDR3 DNA is TGTGCCAGCAGCCGCGGATCTCCCTCGGGGAATCAGCCCCAGCATTTT. The entire variable domain, with the rest obtained from reference TRBV3-1 and TRBJ1-5, is as follows: DTAVSQTPKYLVTQMGNDKSIKCEQNLGHDTMYWYKQDSKKFLKIMFSYNNKELIINETVPNRFSPKSPDKAHLNLHINSLELGDSAVYFCASSRGSPSGNQPQHFGDGTRLSIL.

In this sample, this clonotype turned up many times. The chain is built from TRBV20-1 and TRBJ2-3; D gene ambiguous. V shed 1 base and J shed 5 bases, with 4 bases lying between them. The CDR3 consists of 11 residues. The germline V gene has CDR1 DFQATT and CDR2 SNEGSKA (reference sequence). CDR3 protein: CSARVVDTQYF. For the CDR3, the DNA is TGCAGTGCTAGAGTGGTAGATACGCAGTATTTT.

At least ten counts were recorded for this clonotype. The chain recombines TRBV29-1 with TRBJ2-3; TRBD1 matches 8 bases. Germline lookup yields CDR1 SQVTM and CDR2 ANQGSEA. The J segment lost 4 bases and the V segment lost 4 bases, leaving 1 base of the junction unmatched. The CDR3 consists of 12 residues. The CDR3 DNA sequence: TGCAGCGTTGGGACAGGGCCAGATACGCAGTATTTT. It specifies CSVGTGPDTQYF.

The rearrangement links TRBV21-1 to TRBJ1-1. TRBV21-1 is described as a pseudogene. The CDR3 runs 16 residues. The DNA of the CDR3 is TGTGCCAGCAGCACGCCTATATACCTCCTAAGGACTGAAGCTTTCTTT. Protein product: CASSTPIYLLRTEAFF.

This clonotype was picked up a small number of times. The chain joins TRBV4-2 to TRBJ1-6; maybe TRBD1 (5 bases). Germline V gives CDR1 LGHNA, CDR2 YNFKEQ. The CDR3 is made up of 16 amino acids. V lost 1 base to trimming and J lost 6 bases, with 13 bases between them. The CDR3 nucleotides are TGTGCCAGCAGCCAAGCCACAGGATTCTCTAATTCACCCCTCCACTTT. This encodes CASSQATGFSNSPLHF.

About this clonotype: This may stem from a read error, because a much larger clone lies one nucleotide away. The chain has TRBV5-8 and TRBJ2-7, with D perhaps TRBD1 (5 bases). The V gene's germline CDR1 is SGHTS and CDR2 YDEGEE. This CDR3 is built from 14 residues. The CDR3 DNA reads TGTGTCAGCAGCTTGACAGAGTTTAACAACGAGCAGTACTTC. Translation: CVSSLTEFNNEQYF.

This clonotype has more than one count but fewer than ten. This sequence joins TRBV20-1 and TRBJ1-1; D call uncertain. Germline V gene sequence: CDR1 DFQATT, CDR2 SNEGSKA (reference sequence). CDR3 length: 14 amino acids. V was clipped by 0 bases and J by 0 bases, with 8 bases between them. In DNA form, the CDR3 reads TGCAGTGCTAGAGAACAGACGTTGAACACTGAAGCTTTCTTT. The encoded protein is CSAREQTLNTEAFF.

Concerning this clonotype itself: The junction departs from germline at one end; a sequencing error may be responsible. V usage is TRBV7-9 and J usage is TRBJ1-5; possible D gene TRBD1, 6 bases. Germline lookup yields CDR1 SEHNR and CDR2 FQNEAQ (reference sequence). The CDR3 sequence is 17 residues long. The CDR3 loop reads CASSHNMVGGQYQPQNF. The CDR3, as DNA: TGTGCCAGCAGCCACAATATGGTCGGGGGGCAATATCAGCCCCAGAATTTT. The full variable domain, in which reference TRBV7-9 and TRBJ1-5 provide the parts outside the CDR3, is DTGVSQNPRHKITKRGQNVTFRCDPISEHNRLYWYRQTLGQGPEFLTYFQNEAQLEKSRLLSDRFSAERPKGSFSTLEIQRTEQGDSAMYLCASSHNMVGGQYQPQNFGDGTRLSIL.

This clonotype was counted many times. The chain employs TRBV29-1 and TRBJ1-2, with a tentative D call TRBD1 (5 bases). V lost 2 bases to trimming and J lost 8 bases, with 12 bases between them. The germline V gene encodes CDR1 SQVTM and CDR2 ANQGSEA. This CDR3 has 12 residues. The CDR3: CSVESPGDGYTF. The CDR3 nucleotides are TGCAGCGTTGAATCTCCCGGGGACGGCTACACCTTC.

This clonotype was counted many times. The V gene is TRBV20-1, the J gene TRBJ2-6, with TRBD2 matching 11 bases. Germline CDR1 reads DFQATT; CDR2 reads SNEGSKA (reference sequence). CDR3 length: 17 amino acids. The J segment lost 0 bases and the V segment lost 5 bases, leaving 6 bases of the junction unmatched. DNA of the CDR3: TGCAGTGCTCACGGACTAGCGGGCTCCTCTGGGGCCAACGTCCTGACTTTC. Amino acids: CSAHGLAGSSGANVLTF.

Many counts were recorded for this clonotype. The V and J genes are TRBV7-7 and TRBJ2-1; 10 positions match TRBD1. The V and J ends lost 0 bases and 8 bases, in that order; junction bases with no gene match: 7. CDR1 is SSHAT, CDR2 FNYEAQ, per germline (reference sequence). This CDR3 comprises 16 residues. CDR3 region: CASSLAWTGGVDEQFF. The CDR3 region has the DNA TGTGCCAGCAGCTTAGCATGGACAGGGGGAGTAGATGAGCAGTTCTTC.

The sample holds many counts of this clonotype. V gene TRBV21-1 combines with J gene TRBJ2-7; the table's D call, TRBD1, was not checked against the DNA. TRBV21-1 is a pseudogene segment. The CDR3 spans 16 residues. CDR3 protein: CASSKTRAGGPYEQYF. CDR3 DNA: TGTGCCAGCAGCAAAACCCGTGCAGGGGGCCCCTACGAGCAGTACTTC.